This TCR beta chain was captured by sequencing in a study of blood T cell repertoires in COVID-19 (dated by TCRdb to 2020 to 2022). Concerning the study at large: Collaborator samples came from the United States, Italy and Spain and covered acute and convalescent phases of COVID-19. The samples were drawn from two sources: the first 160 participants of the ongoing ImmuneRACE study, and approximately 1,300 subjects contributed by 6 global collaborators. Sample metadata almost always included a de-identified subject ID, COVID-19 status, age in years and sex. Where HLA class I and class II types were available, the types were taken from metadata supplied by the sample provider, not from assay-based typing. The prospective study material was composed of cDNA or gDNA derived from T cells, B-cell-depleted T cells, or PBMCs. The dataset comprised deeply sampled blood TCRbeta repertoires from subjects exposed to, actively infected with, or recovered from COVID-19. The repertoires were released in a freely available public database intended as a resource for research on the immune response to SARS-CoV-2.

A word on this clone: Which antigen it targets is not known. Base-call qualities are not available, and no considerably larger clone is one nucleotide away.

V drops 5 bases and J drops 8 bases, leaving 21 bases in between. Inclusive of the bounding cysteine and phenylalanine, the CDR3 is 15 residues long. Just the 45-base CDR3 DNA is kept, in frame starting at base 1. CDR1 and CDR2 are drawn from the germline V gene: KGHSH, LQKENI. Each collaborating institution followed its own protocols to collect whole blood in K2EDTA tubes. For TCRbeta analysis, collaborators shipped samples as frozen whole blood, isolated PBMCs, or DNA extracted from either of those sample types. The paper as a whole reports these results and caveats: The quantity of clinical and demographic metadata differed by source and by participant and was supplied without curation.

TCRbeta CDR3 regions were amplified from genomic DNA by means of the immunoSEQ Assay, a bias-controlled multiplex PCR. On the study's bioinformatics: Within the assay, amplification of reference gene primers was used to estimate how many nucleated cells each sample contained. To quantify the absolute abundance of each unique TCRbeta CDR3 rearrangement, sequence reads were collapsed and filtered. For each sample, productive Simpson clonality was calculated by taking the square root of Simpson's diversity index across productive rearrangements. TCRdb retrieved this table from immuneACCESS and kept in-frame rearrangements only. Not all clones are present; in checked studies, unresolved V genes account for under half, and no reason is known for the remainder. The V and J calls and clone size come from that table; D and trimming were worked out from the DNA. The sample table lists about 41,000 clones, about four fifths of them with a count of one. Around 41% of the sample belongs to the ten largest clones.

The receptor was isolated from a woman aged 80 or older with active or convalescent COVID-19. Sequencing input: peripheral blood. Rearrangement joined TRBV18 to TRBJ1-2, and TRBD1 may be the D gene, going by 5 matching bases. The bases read TGTGCCAGCTCAGTTGGACCGGGGGTGGTTGACGGCTACACCTTC. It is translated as CASSVGPGVVDGYTF.